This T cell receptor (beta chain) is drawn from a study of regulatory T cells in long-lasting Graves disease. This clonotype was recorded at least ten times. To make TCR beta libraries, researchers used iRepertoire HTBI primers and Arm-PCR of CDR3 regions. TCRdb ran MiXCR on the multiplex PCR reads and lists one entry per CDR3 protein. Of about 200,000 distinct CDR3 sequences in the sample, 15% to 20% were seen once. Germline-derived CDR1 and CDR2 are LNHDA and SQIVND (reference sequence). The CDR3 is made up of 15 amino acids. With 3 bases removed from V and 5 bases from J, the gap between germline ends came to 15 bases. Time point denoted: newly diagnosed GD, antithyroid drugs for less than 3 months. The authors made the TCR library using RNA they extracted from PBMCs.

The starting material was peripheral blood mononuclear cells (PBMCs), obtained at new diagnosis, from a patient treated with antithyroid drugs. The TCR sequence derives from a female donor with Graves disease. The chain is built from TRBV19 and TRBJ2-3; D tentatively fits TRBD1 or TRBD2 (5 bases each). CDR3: CASSIGGDPKDTQYF. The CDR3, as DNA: TGTGCCAGTAGTATTGGGGGAGACCCGAAAGATACGCAGTATTTT.